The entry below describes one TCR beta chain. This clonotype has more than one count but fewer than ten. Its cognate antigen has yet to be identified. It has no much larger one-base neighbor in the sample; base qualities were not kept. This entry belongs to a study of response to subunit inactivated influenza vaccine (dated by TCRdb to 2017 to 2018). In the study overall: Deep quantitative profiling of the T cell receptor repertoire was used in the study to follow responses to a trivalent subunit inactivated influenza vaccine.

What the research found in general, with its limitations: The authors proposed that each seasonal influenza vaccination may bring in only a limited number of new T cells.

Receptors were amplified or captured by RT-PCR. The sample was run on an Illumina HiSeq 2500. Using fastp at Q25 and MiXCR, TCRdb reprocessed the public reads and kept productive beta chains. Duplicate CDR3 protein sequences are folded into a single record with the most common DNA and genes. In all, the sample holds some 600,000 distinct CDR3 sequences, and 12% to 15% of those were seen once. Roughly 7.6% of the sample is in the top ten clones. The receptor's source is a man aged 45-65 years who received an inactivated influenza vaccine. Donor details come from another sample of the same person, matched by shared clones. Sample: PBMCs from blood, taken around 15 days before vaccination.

The CDR3 protein sequence reads: CATSREGGGSYEQYF. The DNA reads TGTGCCACCAGCAGAGAGGGGGGAGGATCCTACGAGCAGTACTTC. Rearrangement joined TRBV15 to TRBJ2-7, and perhaps TRBD2 as D gene, on 6 matching bases. Including the terminal cysteine and phenylalanine, the CDR3 comprises 15 residues. Only the CDR3 portion is preserved as DNA: 45 bases, with reading frame beginning at the first base. The germline V gene (reference sequence) supplies CDR1 LNHNV and CDR2 YYDKDF. Trimming removed 0 bases from V and 1 base from J, leaving 10 bases between the germline ends. The entire variable domain, with the stretches around the CDR3 drawn from the reference TRBV15 and TRBJ2-7 proteins, is DAMVIQNPRYQVTQFGKPVTLSCSQTLNHNVMYWYQQKSSQAPKLLFHYYDKDFNNEADTPDNFQSRRPNTSFCFLDIRSPGLGDTAMYLCATSREGGGSYEQYFGPGTRLTVT.